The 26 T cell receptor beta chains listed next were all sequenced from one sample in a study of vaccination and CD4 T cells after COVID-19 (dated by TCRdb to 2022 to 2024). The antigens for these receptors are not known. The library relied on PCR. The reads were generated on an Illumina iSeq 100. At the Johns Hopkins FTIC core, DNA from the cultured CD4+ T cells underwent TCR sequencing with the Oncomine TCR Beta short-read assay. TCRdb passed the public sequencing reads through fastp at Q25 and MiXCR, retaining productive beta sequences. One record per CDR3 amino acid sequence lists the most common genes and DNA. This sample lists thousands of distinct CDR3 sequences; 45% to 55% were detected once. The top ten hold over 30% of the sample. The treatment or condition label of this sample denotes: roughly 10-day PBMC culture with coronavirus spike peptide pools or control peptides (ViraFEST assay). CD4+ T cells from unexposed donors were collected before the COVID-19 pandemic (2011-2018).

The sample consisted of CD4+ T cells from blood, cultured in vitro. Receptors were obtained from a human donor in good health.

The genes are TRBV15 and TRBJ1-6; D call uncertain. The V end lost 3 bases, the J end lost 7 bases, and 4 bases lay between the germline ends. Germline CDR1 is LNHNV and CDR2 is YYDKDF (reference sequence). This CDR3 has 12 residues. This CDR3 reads CATSRGNSPLHF. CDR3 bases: TGTGCCACCAGCAGGGGGAATTCACCCCTCCACTTT.

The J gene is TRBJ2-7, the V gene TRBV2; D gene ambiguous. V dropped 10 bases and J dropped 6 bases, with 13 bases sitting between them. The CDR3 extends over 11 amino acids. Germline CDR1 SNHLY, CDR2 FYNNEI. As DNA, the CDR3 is TGTGCCACCCGTACCGGAGCCGAGCAGTACTTC. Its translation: CATRTGAEQYF.

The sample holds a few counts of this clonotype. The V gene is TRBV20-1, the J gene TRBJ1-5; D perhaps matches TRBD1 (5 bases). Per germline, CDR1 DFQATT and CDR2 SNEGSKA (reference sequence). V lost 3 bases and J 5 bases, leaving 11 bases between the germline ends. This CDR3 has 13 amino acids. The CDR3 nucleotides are TGCAGTGCTAGGGGGGAGTCTCATCAGCCCCAGCATTTT. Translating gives CSARGESHQPQHF.

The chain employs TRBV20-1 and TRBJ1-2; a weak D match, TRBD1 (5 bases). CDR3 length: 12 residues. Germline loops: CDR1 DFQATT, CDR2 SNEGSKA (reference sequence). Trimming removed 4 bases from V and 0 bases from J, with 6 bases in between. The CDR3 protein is CSAMGANYGYTF. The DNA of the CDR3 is TGCAGTGCTATGGGGGCTAACTATGGCTACACCTTC.

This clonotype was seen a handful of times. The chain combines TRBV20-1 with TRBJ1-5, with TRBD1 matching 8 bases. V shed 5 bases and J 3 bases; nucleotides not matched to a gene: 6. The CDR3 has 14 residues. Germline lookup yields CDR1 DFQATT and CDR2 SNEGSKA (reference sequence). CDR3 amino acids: CSALPGQANQPQHF. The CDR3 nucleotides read TGCAGTGCTCTTCCGGGACAGGCCAATCAGCCCCAGCATTTT.

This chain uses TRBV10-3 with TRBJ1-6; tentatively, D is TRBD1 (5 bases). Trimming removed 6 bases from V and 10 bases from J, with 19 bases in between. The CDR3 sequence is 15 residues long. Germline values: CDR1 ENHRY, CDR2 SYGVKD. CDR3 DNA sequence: TGTGCCATCAGCACCCGGGACGGCGGAGACTCACCCCTCCACTTT. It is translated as CAISTRDGGDSPLHF.

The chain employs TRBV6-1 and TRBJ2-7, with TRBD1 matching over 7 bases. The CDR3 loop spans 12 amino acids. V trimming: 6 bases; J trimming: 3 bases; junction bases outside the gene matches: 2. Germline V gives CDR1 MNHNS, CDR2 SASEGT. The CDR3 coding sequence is TGTGCCAGCAGCCCAGGGGGCTACGAGCAGTACTTC. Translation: CASSPGGYEQYF.

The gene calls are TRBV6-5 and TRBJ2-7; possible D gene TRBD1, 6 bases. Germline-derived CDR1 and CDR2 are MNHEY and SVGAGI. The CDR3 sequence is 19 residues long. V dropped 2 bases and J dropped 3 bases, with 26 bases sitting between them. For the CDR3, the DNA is TGTGCCAGCAGTTACCCCGGCAGGGGACCTAACAGGGCTCACTACGAGCAGTACTTC. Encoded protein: CASSYPGRGPNRAHYEQYF.

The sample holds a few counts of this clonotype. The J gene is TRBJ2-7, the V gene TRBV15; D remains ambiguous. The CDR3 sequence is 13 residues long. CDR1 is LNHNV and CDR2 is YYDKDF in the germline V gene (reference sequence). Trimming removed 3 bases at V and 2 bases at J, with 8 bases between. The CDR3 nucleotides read TGTGCCACCAGCAGGGATCATCCCTACGAGCAGTACTTC. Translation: CATSRDHPYEQYF.

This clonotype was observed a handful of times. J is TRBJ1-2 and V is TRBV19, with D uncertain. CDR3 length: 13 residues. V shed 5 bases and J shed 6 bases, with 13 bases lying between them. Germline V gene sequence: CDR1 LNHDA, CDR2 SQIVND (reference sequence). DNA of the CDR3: TGTGCCAGTAGTCCGACGGGAATGGATGGCTACACCTTC. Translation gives CASSPTGMDGYTF.

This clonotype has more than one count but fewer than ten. DNA for the CDR3: TGTGCCAGCAGTTTTAGGACAGGGAACACTGAAGCTTTCTTT. It yields the protein CASSFRTGNTEAFF. This chain uses TRBV12-3 or TRBV12-4 with TRBJ1-1, with 7 bases fitting TRBD1. The CDR3 runs 14 residues. Trimming cost V 3 bases and J 1 base; bases outside gene matches: 2.

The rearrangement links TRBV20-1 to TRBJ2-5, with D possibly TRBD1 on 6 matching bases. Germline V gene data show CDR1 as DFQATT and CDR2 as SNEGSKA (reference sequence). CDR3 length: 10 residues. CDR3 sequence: CSTGWQTQYF. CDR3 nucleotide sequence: TGCAGCACAGGGTGGCAGACCCAGTACTTC.

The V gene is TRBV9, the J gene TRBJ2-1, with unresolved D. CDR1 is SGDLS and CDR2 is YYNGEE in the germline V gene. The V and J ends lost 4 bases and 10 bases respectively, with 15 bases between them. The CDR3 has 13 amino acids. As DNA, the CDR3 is TGTGCCAGCAGCCCCCCTGCCATGACCGAGCAGTTCTTC. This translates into CASSPPAMTEQFF. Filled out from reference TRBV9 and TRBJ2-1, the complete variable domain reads DSGVTQTPKHLITATGQRVTLRCSPRSGDLSVYWYQQSLDQGLQFLIQYYNGEERAKGNILERFSAQQFPDLHSELNLSSLELGDSALYFCASSPPAMTEQFFGPGTRLTVL.

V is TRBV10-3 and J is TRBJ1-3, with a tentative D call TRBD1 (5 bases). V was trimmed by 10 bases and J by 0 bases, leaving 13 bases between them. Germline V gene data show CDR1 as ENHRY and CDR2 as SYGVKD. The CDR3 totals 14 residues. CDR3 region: CASARGSSGNTIYF. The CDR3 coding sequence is TGTGCCAGCGCAAGGGGTTCCTCTGGAAACACCATATATTTT.

The DNA of the CDR3 is TGTGCCAGCAGCTTAGGGGCGGGGTTGTTCACAGATACGCAGTATTTT. Amino acids: CASSLGAGLFTDTQYF. The rearrangement uses TRBV7-9 and TRBJ2-3; maybe TRBD2 (6 bases). The CDR3 extends over 16 amino acids. Per the germline V gene, CDR1 is SEHNR and CDR2 is FQNEAQ (reference sequence). V lost 1 base to trimming and J lost 2 bases, with 13 bases between them. Using reference TRBV7-9 and TRBJ2-3 for the parts outside the CDR3, the full variable domain is DTGVSQNPRHKITKRGQNVTFRCDPISEHNRLYWYRQTLGQGPEFLTYFQNEAQLEKSRLLSDRFSAERPKGSFSTLEIQRTEQGDSAMYLCASSLGAGLFTDTQYFGPGTRLTVL.

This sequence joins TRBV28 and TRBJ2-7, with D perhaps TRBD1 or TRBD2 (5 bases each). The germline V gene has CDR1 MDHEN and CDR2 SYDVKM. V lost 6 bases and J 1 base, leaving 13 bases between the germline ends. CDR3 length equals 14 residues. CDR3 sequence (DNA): TGTGCCAGCAGGACCGGGACGGATTCCTACGAGCAGTACTTC. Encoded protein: CASRTGTDSYEQYF. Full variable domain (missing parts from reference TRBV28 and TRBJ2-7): DVKVTQSSRYLVKRTGEKVFLECVQDMDHENMFWYRQDPGLGLRLIYFSYDVKMKEKGDIPEGYSVSREKKERFSLILESASTNQTSMYLCASRTGTDSYEQYFGPGTRLTVT.

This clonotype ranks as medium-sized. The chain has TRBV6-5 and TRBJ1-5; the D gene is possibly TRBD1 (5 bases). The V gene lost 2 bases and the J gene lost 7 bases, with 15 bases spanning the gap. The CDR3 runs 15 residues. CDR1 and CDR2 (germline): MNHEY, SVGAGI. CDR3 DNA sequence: TGTGCCAGCAGTTACGTCGCAGGGCAAGGCCAGCCCCAGCATTTT. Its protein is CASSYVAGQGQPQHF.

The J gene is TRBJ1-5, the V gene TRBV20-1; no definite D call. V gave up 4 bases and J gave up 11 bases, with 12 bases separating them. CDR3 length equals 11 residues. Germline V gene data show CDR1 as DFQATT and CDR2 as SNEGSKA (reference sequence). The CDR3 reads CSAIASASQHF. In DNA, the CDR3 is TGCAGTGCTATAGCCTCGGCATCCCAGCATTTT.

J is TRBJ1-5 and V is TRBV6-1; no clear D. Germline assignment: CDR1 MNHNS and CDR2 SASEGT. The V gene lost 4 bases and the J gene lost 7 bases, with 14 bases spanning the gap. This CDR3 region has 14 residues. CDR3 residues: CASSGIGEHQPQHF. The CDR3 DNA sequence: TGTGCCAGCAGTGGGATCGGGGAACACCAGCCCCAGCATTTT.

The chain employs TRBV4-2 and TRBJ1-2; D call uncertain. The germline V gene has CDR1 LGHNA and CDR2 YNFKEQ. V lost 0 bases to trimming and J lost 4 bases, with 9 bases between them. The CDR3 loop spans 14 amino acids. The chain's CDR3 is CASSQEVRAYGYTF. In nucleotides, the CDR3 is TGTGCCAGCAGCCAAGAAGTACGTGCCTATGGCTACACCTTC.

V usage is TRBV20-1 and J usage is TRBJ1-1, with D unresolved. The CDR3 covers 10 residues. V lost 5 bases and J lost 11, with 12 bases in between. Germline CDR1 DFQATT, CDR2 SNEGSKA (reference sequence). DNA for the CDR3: TGCAGTGCTCCCGGGCGATGGGCTTTCTTT. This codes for CSAPGRWAFF.

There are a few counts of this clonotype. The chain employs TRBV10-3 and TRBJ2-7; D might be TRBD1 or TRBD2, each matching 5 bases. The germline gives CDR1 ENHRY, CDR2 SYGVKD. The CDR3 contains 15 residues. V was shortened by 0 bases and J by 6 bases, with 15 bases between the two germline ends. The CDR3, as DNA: TGTGCCATCAGTGAGTCGGGGGTGACCCTCTCCGAGCAGTACTTC. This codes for CAISESGVTLSEQYF.

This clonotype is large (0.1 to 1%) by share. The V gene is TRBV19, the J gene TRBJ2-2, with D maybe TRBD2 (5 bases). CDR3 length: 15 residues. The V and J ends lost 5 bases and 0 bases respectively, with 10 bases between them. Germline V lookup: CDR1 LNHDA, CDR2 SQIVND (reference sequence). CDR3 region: CASSGLEANTGELFF. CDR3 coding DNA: TGTGCCAGTAGTGGTCTGGAGGCGAACACCGGGGAGCTGTTTTTT.

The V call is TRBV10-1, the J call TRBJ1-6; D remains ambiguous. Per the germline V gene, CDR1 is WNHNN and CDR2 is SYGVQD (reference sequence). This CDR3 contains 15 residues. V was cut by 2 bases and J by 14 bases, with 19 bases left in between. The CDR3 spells CASSEAAETFGALHF. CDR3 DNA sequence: TGCGCCAGCAGTGAGGCGGCAGAGACCTTCGGAGCCCTCCACTTT.

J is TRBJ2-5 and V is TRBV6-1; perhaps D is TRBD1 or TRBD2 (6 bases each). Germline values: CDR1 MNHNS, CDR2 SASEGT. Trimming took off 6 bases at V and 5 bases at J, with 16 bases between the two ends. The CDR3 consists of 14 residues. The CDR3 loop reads CASRTGGQAETQYF. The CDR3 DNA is TGTGCCAGCAGGACCGGGGGCCAGGCTGAGACCCAGTACTTC.

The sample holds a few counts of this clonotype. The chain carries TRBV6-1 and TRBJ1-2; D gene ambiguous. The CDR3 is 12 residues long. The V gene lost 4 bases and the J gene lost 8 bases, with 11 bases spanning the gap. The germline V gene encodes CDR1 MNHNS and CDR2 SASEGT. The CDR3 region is CASSAHMGGYTF. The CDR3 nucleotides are TGTGCCAGCAGTGCCCACATGGGGGGCTACACCTTC.